This T cell receptor (beta chain) appears in the sequencing data of a study of low-dose radiotherapy and immunotherapy resistance in tumors. Study background: Treatment of Cohort 1 consisted of 0.5 Gy per fraction every 2 weeks, adding up to 6.5 Gy. Patients were on oral aspirin 300 mg taken daily for four cycles from cycle 1 day 1.

The CDR3 totals 16 residues. Germline lookup yields CDR1 SGHNT and CDR2 YENEEA. Trimming took off 7 bases at V and 0 bases at J, with 16 bases between the two ends. Priming of first-strand cDNA relied on TRAV- and TRBV-specific primers (covering alpha and beta chains). TCRs were amplified for around 21 PCR cycles with a constant-region primer and V-primer adapter. One entry per CDR3 protein, called by TCRdb with MiXCR from the reads. The sample lists about 91,000 distinct CDR3 sequences; 20% to 25% were seen once. The table lists this clonotype with many counts. The time point here: after trial treatment. Regarding treatment: LDRT plus nivolumab, ipilimumab, low-dose cyclophosphamide and aspirin (RACIN trial). The treatment that donors received included nivolumab, ipilimumab, aspirin, low-dose cyclophosphamide and low-dose radiotherapy.

Sequences were derived from PBMCs, sampled after low-dose radiotherapy plus immunotherapy. This receptor was taken from a female donor with ovarian cancer. The chain combines TRBV11-3 with TRBJ1-3; TRBD1 might be the D (6 bases). The CDR3 reads CASTPGGTISGNTIYF. DNA of the CDR3: TGTGCCAGCACGCCTGGTGGGACAATCTCTGGAAACACCATATATTTT.